This record concerns one T cell receptor (beta chain) sequence. This sample was taken from a study of control samples from healthy donors and cancer patients. TCRdb keeps only in-frame clones here, not all; method: immunoSEQ multiplex PCR. The sample consists of 70,000 to 90,000 clones, about 90% of them appearing once. The V end was cut by 6 bases, the J end by 3 bases, with 12 bases between. The CDR3 runs 14 residues. From germline, CDR1 is SGHNT and CDR2 YYREEE (reference sequence). Input material: PBMCs. The rearrangement links TRBV5-4 to TRBJ2-2; tentative D call: TRBD2 (6 bases). The sequence was collected from a woman aged 55-75 years with head and neck cancer. This CDR3 is CASKSAGDTGELFF. CDR3 DNA sequence: TGTGCCAGCAAATCAGCGGGTGACACCGGGGAGCTGTTTTTT.